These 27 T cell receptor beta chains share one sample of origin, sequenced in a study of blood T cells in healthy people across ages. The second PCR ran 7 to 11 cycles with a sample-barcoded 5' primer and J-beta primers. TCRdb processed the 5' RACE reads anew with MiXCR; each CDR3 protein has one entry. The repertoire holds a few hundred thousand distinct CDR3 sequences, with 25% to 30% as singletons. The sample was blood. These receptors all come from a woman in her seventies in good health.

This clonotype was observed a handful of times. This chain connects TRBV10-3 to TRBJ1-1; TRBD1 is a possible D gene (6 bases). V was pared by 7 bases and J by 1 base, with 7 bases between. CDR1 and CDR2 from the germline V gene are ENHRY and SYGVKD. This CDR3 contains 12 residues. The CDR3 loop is CAITQGNTEAFF. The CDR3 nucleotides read TGTGCCATCACACAGGGGAACACTGAAGCTTTCTTT.

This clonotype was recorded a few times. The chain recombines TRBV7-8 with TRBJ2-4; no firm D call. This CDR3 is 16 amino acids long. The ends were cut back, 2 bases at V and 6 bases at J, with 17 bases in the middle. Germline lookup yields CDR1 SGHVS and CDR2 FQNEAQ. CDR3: CASSLRAAQEANIQYF. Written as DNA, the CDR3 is TGTGCCAGCAGCTTACGGGCGGCTCAAGAGGCAAACATTCAGTACTTC.

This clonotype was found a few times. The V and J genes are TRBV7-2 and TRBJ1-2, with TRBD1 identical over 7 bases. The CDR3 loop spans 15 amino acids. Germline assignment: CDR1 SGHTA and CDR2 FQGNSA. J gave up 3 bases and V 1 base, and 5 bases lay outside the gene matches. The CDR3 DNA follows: TGTGCCAGCAGCTTAGTTGGCAGGGGGGACTATGGCTACACCTTC. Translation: CASSLVGRGDYGYTF.

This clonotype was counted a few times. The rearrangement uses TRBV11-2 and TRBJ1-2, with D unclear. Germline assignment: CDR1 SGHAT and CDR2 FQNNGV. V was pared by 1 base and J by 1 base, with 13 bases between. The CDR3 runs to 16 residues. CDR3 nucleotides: TGTGCCAGCAGCTTAGTTAGGGAACCCCTTAACTATGGCTACACCTTC. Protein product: CASSLVREPLNYGYTF.

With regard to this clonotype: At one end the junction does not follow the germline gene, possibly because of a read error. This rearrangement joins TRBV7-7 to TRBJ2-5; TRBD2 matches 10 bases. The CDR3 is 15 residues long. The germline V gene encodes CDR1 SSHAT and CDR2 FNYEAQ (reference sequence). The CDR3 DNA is TGTGCTAGCAGCTTTGGAGCGGGGGGGCCGGAGACTCAGCACTTC. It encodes CASSFGAGGPETQHF.

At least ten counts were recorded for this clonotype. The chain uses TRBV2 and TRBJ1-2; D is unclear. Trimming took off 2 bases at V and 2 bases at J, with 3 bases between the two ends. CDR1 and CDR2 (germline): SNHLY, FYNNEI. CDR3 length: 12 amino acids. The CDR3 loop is CASSEWNYGYTF. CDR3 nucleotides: TGTGCCAGCAGTGAATGGAACTATGGCTACACCTTC. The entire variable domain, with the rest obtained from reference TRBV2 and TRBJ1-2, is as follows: EPEVTQTPSHQVTQMGQEVILRCVPISNHLYFYWYRQILGQKVEFLVSFYNNEISEKSEIFDDQFSVERPDGSNFTLKIRSTKLEDSAMYFCASSEWNYGYTFGSGTRLTVV.

CDR3 amino acids: CSVGIVAYGYTF. The CDR3 DNA reads TGCAGCGTTGGAATTGTCGCCTATGGCTACACCTTC. The V call is TRBV29-1, the J call TRBJ1-2; D unclear. The germline gives CDR1 SQVTM, CDR2 ANQGSEA. CDR3 length: 12 amino acids. V was trimmed by 4 bases and J by 4 bases, leaving 10 bases between them. Full variable domain (outside the CDR3, taken from reference TRBV29-1 and TRBJ1-2): SAVISQKPSRDICQRGTSLTIQCQVDSQVTMMFWYRQQPGQSLTLIATANQGSEATYESGFVIDKFPISRPNLTFSTLTVSNMSPEDSSIYLCSVGIVAYGYTFGSGTRLTVV.

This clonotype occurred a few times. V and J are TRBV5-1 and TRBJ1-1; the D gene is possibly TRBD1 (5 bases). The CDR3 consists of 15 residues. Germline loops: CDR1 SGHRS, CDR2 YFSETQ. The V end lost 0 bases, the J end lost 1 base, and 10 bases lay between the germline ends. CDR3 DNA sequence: TGCGCCAGCAGCTTGGCAGGACAAAAGAACACTGAAGCTTTCTTT. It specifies CASSLAGQKNTEAFF.

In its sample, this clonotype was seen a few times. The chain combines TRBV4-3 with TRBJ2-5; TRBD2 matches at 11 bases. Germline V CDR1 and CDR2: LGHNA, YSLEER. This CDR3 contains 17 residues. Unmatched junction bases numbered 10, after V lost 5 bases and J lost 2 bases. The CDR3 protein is CASSKAPGLADQETQYF. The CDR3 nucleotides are TGCGCCAGCAGCAAAGCTCCGGGACTAGCGGATCAAGAGACCCAGTACTTC.

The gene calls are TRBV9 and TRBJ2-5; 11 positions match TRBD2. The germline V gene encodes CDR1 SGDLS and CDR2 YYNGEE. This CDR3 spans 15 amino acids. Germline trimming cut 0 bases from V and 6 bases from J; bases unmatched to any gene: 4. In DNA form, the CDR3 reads TGTGCCAGCAGCGTAGCTGGGACTAGCGGACAGACCCAGTACTTC. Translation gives CASSVAGTSGQTQYF.

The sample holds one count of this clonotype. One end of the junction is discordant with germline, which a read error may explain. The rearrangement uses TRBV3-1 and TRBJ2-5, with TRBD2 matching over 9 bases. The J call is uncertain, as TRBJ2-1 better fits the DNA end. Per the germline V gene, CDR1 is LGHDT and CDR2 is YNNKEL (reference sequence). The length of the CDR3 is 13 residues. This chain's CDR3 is CASLNSGGREQFF. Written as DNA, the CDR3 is TGCGCCAGCCTTAATAGCGGGGGACGTGAGCAGTTCTTC.

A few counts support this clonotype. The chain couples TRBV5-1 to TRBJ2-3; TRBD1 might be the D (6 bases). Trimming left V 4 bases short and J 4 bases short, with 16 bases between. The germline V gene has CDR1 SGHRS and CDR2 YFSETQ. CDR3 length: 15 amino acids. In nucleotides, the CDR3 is TGCGCCAGCAGCGGAGGACAGAAAGAGGCAGATACGCAGTATTTT. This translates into CASSGGQKEADTQYF.

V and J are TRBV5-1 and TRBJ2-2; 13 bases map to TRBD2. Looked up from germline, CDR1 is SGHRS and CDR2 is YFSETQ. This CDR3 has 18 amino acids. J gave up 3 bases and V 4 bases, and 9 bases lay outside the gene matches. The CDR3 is CASSVIGLAGEHTGELFF. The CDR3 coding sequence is TGCGCCAGCAGCGTAATCGGACTAGCGGGGGAGCACACCGGGGAGCTGTTTTTT. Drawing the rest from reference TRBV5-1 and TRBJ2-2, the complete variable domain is KAGVTQTPRYLIKTRGQQVTLSCSPISGHRSVSWYQQTPGQGLQFLFEYFSETQRNKGNFPGRFSGRQFSNSRSEMNVSTLELGDSALYLCASSVIGLAGEHTGELFFGEGSRLTVL.

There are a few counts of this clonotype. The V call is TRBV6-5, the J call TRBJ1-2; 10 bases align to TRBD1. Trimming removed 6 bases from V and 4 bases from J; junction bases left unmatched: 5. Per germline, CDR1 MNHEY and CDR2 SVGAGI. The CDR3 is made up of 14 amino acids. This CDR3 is CASRRDRGTYGYTF. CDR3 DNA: TGTGCCAGCAGAAGGGACAGGGGCACCTATGGCTACACCTTC.

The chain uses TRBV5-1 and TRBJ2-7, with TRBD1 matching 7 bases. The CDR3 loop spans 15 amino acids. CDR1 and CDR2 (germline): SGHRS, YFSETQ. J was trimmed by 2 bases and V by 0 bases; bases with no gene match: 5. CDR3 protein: CASSLAPGGPYEQYF. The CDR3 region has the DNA TGCGCCAGCAGCTTGGCCCCAGGGGGACCCTACGAGCAGTACTTC.

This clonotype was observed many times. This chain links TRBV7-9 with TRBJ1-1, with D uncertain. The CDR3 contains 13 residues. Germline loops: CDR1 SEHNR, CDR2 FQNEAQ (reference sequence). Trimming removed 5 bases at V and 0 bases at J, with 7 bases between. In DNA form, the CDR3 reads TGTGCCAGCAGCCTCTGGGTGAACACTGAAGCTTTCTTT. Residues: CASSLWVNTEAFF.

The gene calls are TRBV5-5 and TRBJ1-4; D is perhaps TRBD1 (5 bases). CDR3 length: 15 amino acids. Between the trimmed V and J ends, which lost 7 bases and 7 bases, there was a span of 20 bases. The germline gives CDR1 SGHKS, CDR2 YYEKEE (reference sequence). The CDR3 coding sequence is TGTGCCAGCGGCTCGTCGGACTCGGGGGGTGAAAAACTGTTTTTT. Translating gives CASGSSDSGGEKLFF.

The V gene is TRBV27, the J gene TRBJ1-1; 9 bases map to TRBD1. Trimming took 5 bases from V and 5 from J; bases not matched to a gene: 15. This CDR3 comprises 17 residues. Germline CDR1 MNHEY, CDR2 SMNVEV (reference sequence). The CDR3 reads CASSARPGQGLHTEAFF. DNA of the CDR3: TGTGCCAGCAGTGCGCGACCGGGACAGGGTTTACATACTGAAGCTTTCTTT.

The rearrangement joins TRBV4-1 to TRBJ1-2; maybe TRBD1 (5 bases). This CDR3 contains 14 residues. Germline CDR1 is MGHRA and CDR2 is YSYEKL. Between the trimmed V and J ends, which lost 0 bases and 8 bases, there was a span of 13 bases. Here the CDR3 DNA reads TGCGCCAGCAGCCAAGATTTAGGGGCCGTAGGCTACACCTTC. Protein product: CASSQDLGAVGYTF.

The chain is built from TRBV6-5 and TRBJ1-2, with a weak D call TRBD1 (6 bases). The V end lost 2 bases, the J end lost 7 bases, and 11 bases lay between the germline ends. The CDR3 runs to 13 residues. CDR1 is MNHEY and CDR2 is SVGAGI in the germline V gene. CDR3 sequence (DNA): TGTGCCAGCAGTTACCCCATGGGGGCTGGCTACACCTTC. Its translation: CASSYPMGAGYTF.

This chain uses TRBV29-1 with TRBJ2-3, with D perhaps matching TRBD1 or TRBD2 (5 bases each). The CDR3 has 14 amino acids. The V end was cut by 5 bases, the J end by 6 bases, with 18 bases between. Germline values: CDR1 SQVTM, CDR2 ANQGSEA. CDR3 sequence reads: CSVLGRGAGDTQYF. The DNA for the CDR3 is TGCAGCGTTCTGGGACGAGGGGCTGGGGATACGCAGTATTTT.

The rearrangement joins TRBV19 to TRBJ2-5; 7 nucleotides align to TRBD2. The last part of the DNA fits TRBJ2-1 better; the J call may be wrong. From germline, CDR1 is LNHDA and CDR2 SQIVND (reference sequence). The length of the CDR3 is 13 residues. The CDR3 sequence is CASQREGRYEQFF. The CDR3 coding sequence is TGTGCCAGTCAAAGGGAGGGTCGTTATGAGCAGTTCTTC.

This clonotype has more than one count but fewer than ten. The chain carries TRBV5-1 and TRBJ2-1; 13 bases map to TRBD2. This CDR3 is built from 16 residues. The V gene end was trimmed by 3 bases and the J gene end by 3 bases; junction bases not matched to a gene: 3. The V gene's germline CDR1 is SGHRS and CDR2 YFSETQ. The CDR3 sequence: CASSSLAGGLYNEQFF. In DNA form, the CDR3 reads TGCGCCAGCAGCTCACTAGCGGGGGGGCTCTACAATGAGCAGTTCTTC.

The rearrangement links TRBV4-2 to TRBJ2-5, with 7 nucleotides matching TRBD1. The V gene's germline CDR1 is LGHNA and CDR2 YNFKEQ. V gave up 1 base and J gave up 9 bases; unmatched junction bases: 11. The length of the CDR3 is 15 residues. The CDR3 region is CASSQGYSQGEAQYF. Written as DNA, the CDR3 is TGTGCCAGCAGCCAAGGTTACAGCCAGGGGGAAGCCCAGTACTTC.

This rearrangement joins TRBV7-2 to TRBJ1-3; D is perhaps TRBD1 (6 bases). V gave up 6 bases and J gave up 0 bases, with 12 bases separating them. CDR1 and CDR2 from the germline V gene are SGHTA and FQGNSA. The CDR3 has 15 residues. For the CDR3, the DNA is TGTGCCAGCAGAGGGGGGTATCCCTCTGGAAACACCATATATTTT. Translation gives CASRGGYPSGNTIYF.

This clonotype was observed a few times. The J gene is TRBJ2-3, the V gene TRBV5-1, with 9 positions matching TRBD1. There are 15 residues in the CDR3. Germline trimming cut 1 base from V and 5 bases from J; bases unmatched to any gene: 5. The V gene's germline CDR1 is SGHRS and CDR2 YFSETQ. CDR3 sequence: CASSLPRTGEDTQYF. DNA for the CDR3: TGCGCCAGCAGCTTGCCCCGGACAGGGGAAGATACGCAGTATTTT.

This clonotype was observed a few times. For the CDR3, the DNA is TGTGCCAGTAGTAGCCGGACTAGCAGGGAACCGAGGGAGACCCAGTACTTC. It yields the protein CASSSRTSREPRETQYF. The chain combines TRBV19 with TRBJ2-5; 8 nucleotides align to TRBD2. CDR1 is LNHDA, CDR2 SQIVND, per germline (reference sequence). Unmatched junction bases numbered 15, after V lost 4 bases and J lost 5 bases. This CDR3 is 17 amino acids long.